A single sample gave rise to the 20 T cell receptor beta chains below, sequenced in a study of T cells in Graves' hyperthyroidism and ophthalmopathy (dated by TCRdb to between 2018 and 2021). Preparation of the library involved multiplex PCR. The instrument was an Illumina HiSeq 2000. The TCR beta CDR3 regions were amplified from the RNA transcripts. The first round of RT-PCR for the TCR CDR3 was performed with the HTBI primer set and the Qiagen OneStep RT-PCR kit. The public reads were quality trimmed at Q25 with fastp and then assembled into clones with MiXCR by TCRdb, keeping productive beta chains. CDR3 protein sequences are deduplicated, and each keeps its most common genes and DNA. Counted in this sample were roughly 550,000 distinct CDR3 sequences; 16% of them appeared once. Around 28% of the sample lies in the top ten. The sample comprised blood. These receptors originate from a woman aged 25 to 39 with Graves' ophthalmopathy.

In its sample, this clonotype was seen a few times. The chain has TRBV5-6 and TRBJ2-7; D is undetermined. This CDR3 spans 13 amino acids. Germline V gives CDR1 SGHDT, CDR2 YYEEEE. V was trimmed by 4 bases and J by 3 bases, leaving 11 bases between them. The CDR3, as DNA: TGTGCCAGCAGCGACCTTCTCGACTACGAGCAGTACTTC. It specifies CASSDLLDYEQYF.

This clonotype appeared a few times. This rearrangement joins TRBV29-1 to TRBJ2-1; TRBD1 aligns across 7 bases. Germline assignment: CDR1 SQVTM and CDR2 ANQGSEA. The CDR3 has 13 amino acids. Trimming took 4 bases from V and 9 from J; bases not matched to a gene: 9. CDR3 amino acids: CSVVRRAGGEQFF. The CDR3 coding sequence is TGCAGCGTTGTTCGCCGGGCAGGGGGTGAGCAGTTCTTC.

This clonotype showed up just a few times. The chain has TRBV6-1 and TRBJ1-2, with 7 bases aligning to TRBD1. CDR1 and CDR2 from the germline V gene are MNHNS and SASEGT. The ends lost 1 base at V and 4 bases at J; junction bases unmatched: 6. CDR3 length equals 15 residues. CDR3 loop: CASSEVQQGSYGYTF. For the CDR3, the DNA is TGTGCCAGCAGTGAAGTACAACAGGGGAGCTATGGCTACACCTTC.

This clonotype has just a few counts. Since no conserved phenylalanine or tryptophan closes the CDR3, a read error is the likely cause. The gene calls are TRBV12-3 or TRBV12-4 and TRBJ1-5, with 8 nucleotides matching TRBD1. The V segment lost 6 bases and the J segment 6 bases; nucleotides outside the gene matches: 10. This CDR3 has 15 amino acids. The CDR3 is CASRVSGGDGQPQHL. The DNA for the CDR3 is TGTGCCAGCAGGGTATCAGGGGGCGATGGTCAGCCCCAGCATCTT.

This clonotype turned up a few times. A much larger clone differs from this one at a single base, so this may be a read error. The chain combines TRBV7-8 with TRBJ2-4, with TRBD2 matching 7 bases. The CDR3 covers 14 residues. Germline assignment: CDR1 SGHVS and CDR2 FQNEAQ. As DNA, the CDR3 is TGTGTCAGCAGCTCCGGGGGGGCCAAAAACATTCAGTACTTC. Translated, it gives CVSSSGGAKNIQYF.

This clonotype has ten or more counts. This chain connects TRBV29-1 to TRBJ2-5; maybe TRBD2 (6 bases). The CDR3 contains 13 residues. With 3 bases removed from V and 4 bases from J, the gap between germline ends came to 12 bases. The germline V gene has CDR1 SQVTM and CDR2 ANQGSEA. CDR3 in DNA: TGCAGCGTTGACCGGGGAGGAGGAGAGACCCAGTACTTC. Protein: CSVDRGGGETQYF.

This sequence joins TRBV7-9 and TRBJ1-3; 7 bases line up with TRBD1. V lost 5 bases to trimming and J lost 0 bases; unmatched junction nucleotides: 1. CDR1 and CDR2 from the germline V gene are SEHNR and FQNEAQ (reference sequence). There are 14 residues in the CDR3. The CDR3 coding sequence is TGTGCCAGCAGCGGGACAGACTCTGGAAACACCATATATTTT. Encoded protein: CASSGTDSGNTIYF.

This clonotype was picked up many times. The V and J genes are TRBV2 and TRBJ1-2, with D possibly being TRBD1 (6 bases). Trimming cost V 6 bases and J 3 bases, with 11 bases left between them. The CDR3 sequence is 13 residues long. Germline V CDR1 and CDR2: SNHLY, FYNNEI. As DNA, the CDR3 is TGTGCCAGCAGCGTGGACAGCTACTATGGCTACACCTTC. It specifies CASSVDSYYGYTF. Variable domain in full (rest from reference TRBV2 and TRBJ1-2): EPEVTQTPSHQVTQMGQEVILRCVPISNHLYFYWYRQILGQKVEFLVSFYNNEISEKSEIFDDQFSVERPDGSNFTLKIRSTKLEDSAMYFCASSVDSYYGYTFGSGTRLTVV.

V usage is TRBV19 and J usage is TRBJ2-5, with TRBD2 as a possible D gene (5 bases). Looked up from germline, CDR1 is LNHDA and CDR2 is SQIVND (reference sequence). This CDR3 is built from 14 residues. Trimming shortened V by 0 bases and J by 2 bases, and 7 bases separated the two germline ends. The CDR3 nucleotides are TGTGCCAGTAGTATAGAGGCGGGTCAAGAGACCCAGTACTTC. This gives the protein CASSIEAGQETQYF.

Ten or more counts support this clonotype. CDR3 in amino acids: CASEQSSYYGYTF. CDR3 DNA sequence: TGTGCCAGCGAGCAGTCGTCTTACTATGGCTACACCTTC. The J gene is TRBJ1-2, the V gene TRBV6-2 or TRBV6-3, with D unresolved. The ends were cut back, 8 bases at V and 3 bases at J, with 13 bases in the middle. From germline, CDR1 is MNHEY and CDR2 SVGEGT. This CDR3 comprises 13 residues.

This clonotype was seen repeatedly, ten times or more. The J gene is TRBJ1-2, the V gene TRBV2, with D perhaps TRBD1 (5 bases). The CDR3 totals 13 residues. CDR1 is SNHLY, CDR2 FYNNEI, per germline. Trimming stripped 4 bases from V and 4 bases from J, with 10 bases between. CDR3 sequence reads: CASSAQVLYGYTF. The CDR3 DNA follows: TGTGCCAGCAGTGCACAGGTGCTCTATGGCTACACCTTC.

Many counts were recorded for this clonotype. This chain links TRBV30 with TRBJ2-7; D is perhaps TRBD2 (6 bases). V was clipped by 5 bases and J by 2 bases, with 13 bases between them. The CDR3 runs to 13 residues. Germline CDR1 is GTSNPN and CDR2 is SVGIG (reference sequence). The CDR3 DNA reads TGTGCCTGGGAGCGGGCGGCAACCTACGAGCAGTACTTC. As protein: CAWERAATYEQYF.

The sample holds many counts of this clonotype. V gene TRBV20-1 combines with J gene TRBJ2-7, with 7 bases fitting TRBD1. Trimming removed 1 base from V and 1 base from J; junction bases left unmatched: 4. CDR1 is DFQATT and CDR2 is SNEGSKA in the germline V gene (reference sequence). This CDR3 is built from 14 residues. The CDR3 reads CSARVLDRSYEQYF. In DNA form, the CDR3 reads TGCAGTGCTAGAGTCTTGGACAGGTCCTACGAGCAGTACTTC.

The chain is built from TRBV6-2 or TRBV6-3 and TRBJ2-7; 7 nucleotides match TRBD1. The CDR3 runs 16 residues. Per germline, CDR1 MNHEY and CDR2 SVGEGT. J lost 4 bases, V lost 6 bases, and 15 bases had no gene match. Here the CDR3 reads CASSSHLRGFSYEQYF. For the CDR3, the DNA is TGTGCCAGCAGCTCCCATCTCAGGGGGTTTTCTTACGAGCAGTACTTC.

This clonotype appeared many times. This chain uses TRBV6-1 with TRBJ1-6; D is uncertain. There are 16 residues in the CDR3. V shed 7 bases and J shed 4 bases, with 17 bases lying between them. The germline CDR1 and CDR2 sequences are MNHNS and SASEGT. The DNA of the CDR3 is TGTGCCAGCATCGAACGTGCGGGGAATTATAATTCACCCCTCCACTTT. Residues: CASIERAGNYNSPLHF.

The rearrangement links TRBV20-1 to TRBJ2-7; D unclear. Germline-derived CDR1 and CDR2 are DFQATT and SNEGSKA (reference sequence). CDR3 size: 11 residues. V shed 4 bases and J shed 0 bases, with 4 bases lying between them. The DNA for the CDR3 is TGCAGTGCTACACACTCCTACGAGCAGTACTTC. Protein: CSATHSYEQYF.

A few counts support this clonotype. The chain recombines TRBV12-3 or TRBV12-4 with TRBJ2-1; 9 nucleotides match TRBD2. The CDR3 is 15 amino acids. The V gene end was trimmed by 3 bases and the J gene end by 3 bases; junction bases not matched to a gene: 3. CDR3 protein: CASSFRLADYNEQFF. The CDR3 nucleotides are TGTGCCAGCAGTTTTAGACTAGCGGACTACAATGAGCAGTTCTTC.

There are many counts of this clonotype. The rearrangement uses TRBV27 and TRBJ2-7; possibly TRBD1 for D (5 bases). The germline CDR1 and CDR2 sequences are MNHEY and SMNVEV (reference sequence). V was shortened by 8 bases and J by 3 bases, with 17 bases between the two germline ends. This CDR3 comprises 14 residues. The CDR3 sequence is CASGWTGHFYEQYF. The CDR3 nucleotides read TGTGCCAGCGGGTGGACCGGACACTTCTACGAGCAGTACTTC.

The table lists this clonotype with many counts. The V gene is TRBV14, the J gene TRBJ1-1, with D perhaps TRBD1 (5 bases). The CDR3 is 16 residues long. The germline V gene has CDR1 SGHDN and CDR2 FVKESK. The germline V and J ends were trimmed by 4 bases and 0 bases, with 15 bases remaining between them. CDR3 region: CASSPGVTGLNTEAFF. Here the CDR3 DNA reads TGTGCCAGCAGCCCCGGGGTAACGGGGCTGAACACTGAAGCTTTCTTT.

This clonotype was counted only a few times. The chain has TRBV10-3 and TRBJ1-3; D gene unclear. The germline CDR1 and CDR2 sequences are ENHRY and SYGVKD. CDR3 length: 16 amino acids. The ends were cut back, 2 bases at V and 0 bases at J, with 11 bases in the middle. CDR3 coding DNA: TGTGCCATCAGTGAGAATAACAGCCCCTCTGGAAACACCATATATTTT. This codes for CAISENNSPSGNTIYF.